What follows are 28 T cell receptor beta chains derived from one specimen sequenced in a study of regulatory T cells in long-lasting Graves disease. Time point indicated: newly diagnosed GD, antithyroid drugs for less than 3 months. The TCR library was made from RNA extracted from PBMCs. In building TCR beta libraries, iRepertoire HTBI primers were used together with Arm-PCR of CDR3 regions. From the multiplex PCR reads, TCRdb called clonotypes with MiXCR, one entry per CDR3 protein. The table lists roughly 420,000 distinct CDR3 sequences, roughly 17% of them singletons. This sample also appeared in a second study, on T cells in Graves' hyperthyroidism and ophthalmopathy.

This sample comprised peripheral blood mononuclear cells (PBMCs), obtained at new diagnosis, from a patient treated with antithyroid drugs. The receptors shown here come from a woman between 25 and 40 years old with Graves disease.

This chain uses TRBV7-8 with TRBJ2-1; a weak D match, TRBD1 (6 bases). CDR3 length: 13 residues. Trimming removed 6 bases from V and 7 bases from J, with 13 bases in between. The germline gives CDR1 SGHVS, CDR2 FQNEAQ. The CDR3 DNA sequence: TGTGCCAGCAGGAAGACAGGAGCTAATGAGCAGTTCTTC. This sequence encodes CASRKTGANEQFF.

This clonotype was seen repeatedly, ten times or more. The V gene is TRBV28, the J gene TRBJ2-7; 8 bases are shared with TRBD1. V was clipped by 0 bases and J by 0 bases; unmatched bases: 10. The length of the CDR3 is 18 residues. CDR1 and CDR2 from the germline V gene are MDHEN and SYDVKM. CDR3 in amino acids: CASSLWAVRQGTSYEQYF. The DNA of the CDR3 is TGTGCCAGCAGTTTATGGGCGGTCCGACAGGGGACCTCCTACGAGCAGTACTTC.

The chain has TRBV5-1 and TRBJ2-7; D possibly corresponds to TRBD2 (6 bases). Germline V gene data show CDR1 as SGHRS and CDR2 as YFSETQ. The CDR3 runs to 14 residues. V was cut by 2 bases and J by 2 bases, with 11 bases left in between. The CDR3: CASSFYGRAYEQYF. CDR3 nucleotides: TGCGCCAGCAGCTTTTACGGGAGAGCCTACGAGCAGTACTTC.

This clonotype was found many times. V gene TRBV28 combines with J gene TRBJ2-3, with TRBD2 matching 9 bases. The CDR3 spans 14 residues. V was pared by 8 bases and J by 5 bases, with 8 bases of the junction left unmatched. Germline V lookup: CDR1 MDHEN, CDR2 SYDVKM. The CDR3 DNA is TGTGCCAGCGGCAGGCTAGCGGGACTAGATACGCAGTATTTT. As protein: CASGRLAGLDTQYF. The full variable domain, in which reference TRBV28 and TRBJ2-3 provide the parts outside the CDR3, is DVKVTQSSRYLVKRTGEKVFLECVQDMDHENMFWYRQDPGLGLRLIYFSYDVKMKEKGDIPEGYSVSREKKERFSLILESASTNQTSMYLCASGRLAGLDTQYFGPGTRLTVL.

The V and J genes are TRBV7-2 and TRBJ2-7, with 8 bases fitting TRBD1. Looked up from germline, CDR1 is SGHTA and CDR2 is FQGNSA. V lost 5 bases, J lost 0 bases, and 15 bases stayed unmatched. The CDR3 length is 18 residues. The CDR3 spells CASSPSDGTGGFSYEQYF. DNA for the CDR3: TGTGCCAGCAGCCCAAGCGACGGGACAGGTGGCTTCTCCTACGAGCAGTACTTC.

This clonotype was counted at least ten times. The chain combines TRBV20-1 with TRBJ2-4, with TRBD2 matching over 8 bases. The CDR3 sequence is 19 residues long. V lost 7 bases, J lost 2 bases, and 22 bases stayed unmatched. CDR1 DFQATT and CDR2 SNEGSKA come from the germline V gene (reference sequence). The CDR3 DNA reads TGCAGTGGCAGGGGTCTTCGGCGGGAGGAGGAGGGAACCAAAAACATTCAGTACTTC. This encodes CSGRGLRREEEGTKNIQYF.

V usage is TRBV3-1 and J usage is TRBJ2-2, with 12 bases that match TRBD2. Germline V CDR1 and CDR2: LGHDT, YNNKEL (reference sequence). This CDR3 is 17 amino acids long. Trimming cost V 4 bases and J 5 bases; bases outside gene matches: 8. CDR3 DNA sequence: TGTGCCAGCAGCCCCCGACTAGCGGGAGTACAAACCGGGGAGCTGTTTTTT. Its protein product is CASSPRLAGVQTGELFF.

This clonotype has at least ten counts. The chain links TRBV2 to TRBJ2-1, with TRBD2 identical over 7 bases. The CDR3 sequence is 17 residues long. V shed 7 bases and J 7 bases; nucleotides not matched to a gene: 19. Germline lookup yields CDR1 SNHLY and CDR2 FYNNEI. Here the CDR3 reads CASNQEWAGGSRNEQFF. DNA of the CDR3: TGTGCCAGCAACCAGGAATGGGCGGGCGGGAGTAGGAATGAGCAGTTCTTC.

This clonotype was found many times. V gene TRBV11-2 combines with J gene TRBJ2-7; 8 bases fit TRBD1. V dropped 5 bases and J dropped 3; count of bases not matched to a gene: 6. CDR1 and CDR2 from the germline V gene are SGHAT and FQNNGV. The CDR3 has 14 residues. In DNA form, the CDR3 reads TGTGCCAGCAGCCCCGGGACAGGTTTCTACGAGCAGTACTTC. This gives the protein CASSPGTGFYEQYF.

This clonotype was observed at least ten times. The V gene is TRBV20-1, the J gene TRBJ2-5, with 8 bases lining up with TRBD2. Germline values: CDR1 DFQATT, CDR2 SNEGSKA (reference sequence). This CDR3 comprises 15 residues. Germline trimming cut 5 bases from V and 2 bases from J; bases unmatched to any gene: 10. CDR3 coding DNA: TGCAGTGCTGACGGGACTAGGGAACTTCAAGAGACCCAGTACTTC. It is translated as CSADGTRELQETQYF.

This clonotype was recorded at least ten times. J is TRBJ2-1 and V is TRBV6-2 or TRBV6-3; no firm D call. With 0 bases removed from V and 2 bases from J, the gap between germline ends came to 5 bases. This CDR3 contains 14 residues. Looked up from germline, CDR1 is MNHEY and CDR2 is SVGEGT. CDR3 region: CASSYSLAYNEQFF. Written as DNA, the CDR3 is TGTGCCAGCAGTTACTCCCTAGCCTACAATGAGCAGTTCTTC.

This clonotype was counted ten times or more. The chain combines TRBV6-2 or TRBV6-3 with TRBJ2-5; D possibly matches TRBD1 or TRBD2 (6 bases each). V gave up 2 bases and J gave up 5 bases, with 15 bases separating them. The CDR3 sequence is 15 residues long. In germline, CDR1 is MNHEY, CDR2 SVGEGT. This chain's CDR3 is CASSYAHGGAETQYF. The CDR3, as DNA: TGTGCCAGCAGTTACGCCCACGGGGGCGCGGAGACCCAGTACTTC.

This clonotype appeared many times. The CDR3 bases are TGCAGTGCTAGGCCCAGGAGGGGTACCACAGATACGCAGTATTTT. It is translated as CSARPRRGTTDTQYF. The rearrangement joins TRBV20-1 to TRBJ2-3; maybe TRBD2 (6 bases). CDR1 is DFQATT, CDR2 SNEGSKA, per germline (reference sequence). This CDR3 comprises 15 residues. The germline V and J ends were trimmed by 3 bases and 2 bases, with 15 bases remaining between them.

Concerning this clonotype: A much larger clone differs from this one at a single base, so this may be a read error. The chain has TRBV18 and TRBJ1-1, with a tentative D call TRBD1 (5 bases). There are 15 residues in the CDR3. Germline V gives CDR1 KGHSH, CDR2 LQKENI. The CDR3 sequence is CASPPGGGSYTEAFF. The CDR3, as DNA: TGTGCCAGCCCACCCGGCGGGGGGTCGTACACTGAAGCTTTCTTT.

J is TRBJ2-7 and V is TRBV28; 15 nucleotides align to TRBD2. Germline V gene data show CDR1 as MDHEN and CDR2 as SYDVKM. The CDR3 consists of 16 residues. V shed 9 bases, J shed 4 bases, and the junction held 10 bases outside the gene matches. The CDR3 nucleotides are TGTGCCAGGGAACCGGGACTAGCGGGAGGCAGGTACGAGCAGTACTTC. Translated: CAREPGLAGGRYEQYF.

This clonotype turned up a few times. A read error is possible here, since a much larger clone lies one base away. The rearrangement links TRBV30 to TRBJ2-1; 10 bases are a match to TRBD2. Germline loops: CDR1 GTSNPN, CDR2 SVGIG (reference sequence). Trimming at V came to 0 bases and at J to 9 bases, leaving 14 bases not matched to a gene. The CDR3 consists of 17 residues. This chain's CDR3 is CAWSVLKWLAGAREQFF. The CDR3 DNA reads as TGTGCCTGGAGTGTACTTAAATGGCTAGCGGGAGCGCGTGAGCAGTTCTTC.

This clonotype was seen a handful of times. The CDR3 region has the DNA TGTGCCAGCGATAAGGGTTGGGGCTATGGCTACACCTTC. This encodes CASDKGWGYGYTF. The J gene is TRBJ1-2, the V gene TRBV6-2 or TRBV6-3, with D unclear. Germline V CDR1 and CDR2: MNHEY, SVGEGT. V lost 8 bases and J 4 bases, leaving 14 bases between the germline ends. CDR3 length equals 13 residues.

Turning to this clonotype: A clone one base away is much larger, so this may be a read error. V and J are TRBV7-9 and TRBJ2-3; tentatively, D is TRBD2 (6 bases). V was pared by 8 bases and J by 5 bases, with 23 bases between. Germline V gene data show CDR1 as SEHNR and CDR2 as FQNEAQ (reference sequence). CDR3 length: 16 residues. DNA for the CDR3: TGTGCCAGCCCCATCGGGTCGGGAGAAGCGGGAGATACGCAGTATTTT. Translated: CASPIGSGEAGDTQYF.

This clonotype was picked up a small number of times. DNA for the CDR3: TGTGCCACCAGTGATGGAGGCAGAGGTCCGACTAATCAGCCCCAGCATTTT. This sequence encodes CATSDGGRGPTNQPQHF. The V call is TRBV24-1, the J call TRBJ1-5; D unresolved. Per germline, CDR1 KGHDR and CDR2 SFDVKD. Between the trimmed V and J ends, which lost 3 bases and 4 bases, there was a span of 18 bases. The CDR3 loop spans 17 amino acids.

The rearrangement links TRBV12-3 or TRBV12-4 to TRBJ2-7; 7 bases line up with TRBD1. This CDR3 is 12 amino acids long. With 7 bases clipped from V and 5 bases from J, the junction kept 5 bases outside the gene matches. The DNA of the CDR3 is TGTGCCAGCACCGGGACAGCCAACGAGCAGTACTTC. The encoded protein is CASTGTANEQYF.

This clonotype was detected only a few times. The CDR3 loop reads CASTSDGTFGAKNIQYF. The CDR3 DNA reads as TGTGCCAGCACCTCAGACGGTACTTTCGGAGCCAAAAACATTCAGTACTTC. The chain recombines TRBV5-6 with TRBJ2-4; D remains ambiguous. The length of the CDR3 is 17 residues. From germline, CDR1 is SGHDT and CDR2 YYEEEE. The V gene lost 6 bases and the J gene lost 0 bases, with 19 bases spanning the gap.

CDR3 bases: TGTGCCACCAGCAGGTCTAGCTGGAATGAGCAGTTCTTC. Amino acid sequence: CATSRSSWNEQFF. The chain couples TRBV15 to TRBJ2-1, with D tentatively TRBD2 (5 bases). Per germline, CDR1 LNHNV and CDR2 YYDKDF (reference sequence). The CDR3 runs to 13 residues. Trimming removed 3 bases from V and 7 bases from J, with 10 bases in between.

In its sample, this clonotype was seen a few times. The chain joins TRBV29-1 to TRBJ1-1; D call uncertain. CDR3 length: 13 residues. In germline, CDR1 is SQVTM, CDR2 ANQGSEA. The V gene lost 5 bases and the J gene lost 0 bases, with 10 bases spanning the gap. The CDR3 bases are TGCAGCGTTTCTGGACGGCTGAACACTGAAGCTTTCTTT. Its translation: CSVSGRLNTEAFF.

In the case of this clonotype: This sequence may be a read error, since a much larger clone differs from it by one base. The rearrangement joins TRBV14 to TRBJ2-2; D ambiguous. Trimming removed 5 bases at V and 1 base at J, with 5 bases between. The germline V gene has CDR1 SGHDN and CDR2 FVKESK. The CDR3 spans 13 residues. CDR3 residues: CASSTRNTGELFF. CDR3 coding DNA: TGTGCCAGCAGCACCCGGAACACCGGGGAGCTGTTTTTT. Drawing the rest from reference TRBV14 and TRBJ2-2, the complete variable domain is EAGVTQFPSHSVIEKGQTVTLRCDPISGHDNLYWYRRVMGKEIKFLLHFVKESKQDESGMPNNRFLAERTGGTYSTLKVQPAELEDSGVYFCASSTRNTGELFFGEGSRLTVL.

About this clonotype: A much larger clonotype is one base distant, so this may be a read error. The CDR3 DNA reads as TGTGCCAGCACCAGGGACACAGATACGCAGTATTTT. This encodes CASTRDTDTQYF. The rearrangement joins TRBV2 to TRBJ2-3; D is possibly TRBD1 (5 bases). Germline CDR1 and CDR2: SNHLY and FYNNEI. This CDR3 is built from 12 residues. V was cut by 7 bases and J by 2 bases, with 7 bases left in between.

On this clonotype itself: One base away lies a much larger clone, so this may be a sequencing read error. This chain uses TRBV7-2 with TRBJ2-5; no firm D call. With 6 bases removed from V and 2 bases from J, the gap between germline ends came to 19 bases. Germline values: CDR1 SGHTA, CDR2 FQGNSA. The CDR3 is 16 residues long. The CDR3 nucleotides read TGTGCCAGCAGTAGATCCTGGACGGAGATACAAGAGACCCAGTACTTC. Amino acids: CASSRSWTEIQETQYF.

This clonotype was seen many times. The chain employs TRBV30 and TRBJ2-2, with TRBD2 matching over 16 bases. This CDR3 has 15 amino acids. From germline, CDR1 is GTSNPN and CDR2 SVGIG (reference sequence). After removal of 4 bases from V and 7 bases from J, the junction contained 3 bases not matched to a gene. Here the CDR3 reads CAWKGLAGGVGELFF. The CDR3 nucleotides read TGTGCCTGGAAGGGACTAGCGGGAGGGGTCGGGGAGCTGTTTTTT.

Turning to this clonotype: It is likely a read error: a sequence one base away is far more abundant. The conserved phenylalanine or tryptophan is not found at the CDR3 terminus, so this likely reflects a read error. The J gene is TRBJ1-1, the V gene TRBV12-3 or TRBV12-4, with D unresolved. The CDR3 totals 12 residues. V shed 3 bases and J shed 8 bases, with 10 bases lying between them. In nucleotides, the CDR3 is TGTGCCAGCAGTTTTTCGTCGTGGGAAGCTTTCCTT. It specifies CASSFSSWEAFL.